Following are 25 T cell receptor beta chains from one sample sequenced in a study of technical replicates of blood from a handful of donors (dated by TCRdb to about 2017). To prepare the library, the immunoSEQ multiplex PCR assay was applied. Imported from immuneACCESS, the table was reduced by TCRdb to in-frame sequences with V and J called. These copies leave out some clones; in studies compared against another copy, an unresolved V gene accounts for under half, and the cause of the remainder is not known. The sample contains about 76,000 clones, roughly 85% of them found a single time. The leading ten clones occupy 4.5% to 6% of the sample. Sequences were obtained from PBMCs. Receptors were obtained from a human donor in good health. Some clones in this sample may be carry-over from other donors' samples.

The gene calls are TRBV28 and TRBJ2-5; 12 bases fit TRBD2. Germline assignment: CDR1 MDHEN and CDR2 SYDVKM. The CDR3 extends over 16 amino acids. Trimming took 2 bases from V and 2 from J; bases not matched to a gene: 3. CDR3 bases: TGTGCCAGCAGTTTACGGCTAGCGGGGGGGCAAGAGACCCAGTACTTC. Protein: CASSLRLAGGQETQYF.

This chain uses TRBV5-1 with TRBJ1-1, with 7 bases identical to TRBD1. V shed 6 bases and J 2 bases; nucleotides not matched to a gene: 10. Per germline, CDR1 SGHRS and CDR2 YFSETQ. The CDR3 has 15 amino acids. The CDR3 reads CASTPMTGTNTEAFF. CDR3 DNA: TGCGCCAGCACCCCAATGACAGGGACCAACACTGAAGCTTTCTTT.

Details on this clone: The junction does not match germline at one end; this may be a read error. The chain couples TRBV19 to TRBJ1-1; 8 bases are a match to TRBD1. This CDR3 has 14 residues. In germline, CDR1 is LNHDA, CDR2 SQIVND (reference sequence). The DNA for the CDR3 is TGTGCCAGTAGTATAGGACAGGGGAACCCTGAAGCTTTCTTT. It codes for CASSIGQGNPEAFF. Complete variable domain (other parts from reference TRBV19 and TRBJ1-1): DGGITQSPKYLFRKEGQNVTLSCEQNLNHDAMYWYRQDPGQGLRLIYYSQIVNDFQKGDIAEGYSVSREKKESFPLTVTSAQKNPTAFYLCASSIGQGNPEAFFGQGTRLTVV.

V usage is TRBV19 and J usage is TRBJ1-1; the match to TRBD1 covers 9 bases. The CDR3 runs 14 residues. V shed 1 base, J shed 3 bases, and the junction held 0 bases outside the gene matches. Germline V lookup: CDR1 LNHDA, CDR2 SQIVND (reference sequence). The CDR3, as DNA: TGTGCCAGTAGTATAGGGGACAGGGACACTGAAGCTTTCTTT. Its translation: CASSIGDRDTEAFF.

J is TRBJ2-7 and V is TRBV5-5; 7 bases align to TRBD1. Unmatched junction bases numbered 3, after V lost 4 bases and J lost 2 bases. Germline loops: CDR1 SGHKS, CDR2 YYEKEE (reference sequence). The CDR3 extends over 13 amino acids. The CDR3 loop reads CASSQGQPYEQYF. The CDR3 region has the DNA TGTGCCAGCAGCCAGGGACAGCCCTACGAGCAGTACTTC. Complete variable domain (other parts from reference TRBV5-5 and TRBJ2-7): DAGVTQSPTHLIKTRGQQVTLRCSPISGHKSVSWYQQVLGQGPQFIFQYYEKEERGRGNFPDRFSARQFPNYSSELNVNALLLGDSALYLCASSQGQPYEQYFGPGTRLTVT.

This clone was counted once. V is TRBV9 and J is TRBJ1-5; D uncertain. Germline loops: CDR1 SGDLS, CDR2 YYNGEE. The CDR3 extends over 14 amino acids. V was cut by 1 base and J by 1 base, with 6 bases left in between. The CDR3 sequence is CASSVTPSNQPQHF. CDR3 in DNA: TGTGCCAGCAGCGTAACACCCAGCAATCAGCCCCAGCATTTT.

The chain has TRBV15 and TRBJ2-4; D not resolved. The V and J ends lost 2 bases and 1 base respectively, with 6 bases between them. The CDR3 runs 14 residues. CDR1 is LNHNV and CDR2 is YYDKDF in the germline V gene (reference sequence). The CDR3 sequence is CATSRIGAKNIQYF. DNA for the CDR3: TGTGCCACCAGCAGAATCGGGGCCAAAAACATTCAGTACTTC.

The V call is TRBV19, the J call TRBJ1-1; D not resolved. Germline V gene data show CDR1 as LNHDA and CDR2 as SQIVND (reference sequence). Trimming shortened V by 5 bases and J by 4 bases, and 8 bases separated the two germline ends. The CDR3 extends over 12 amino acids. This CDR3 is CASSFRGTEAFF. As DNA, the CDR3 is TGTGCCAGTAGTTTCAGAGGCACTGAAGCTTTCTTT.

This chain uses TRBV29-1 with TRBJ1-2; 8 bases match TRBD1. Germline CDR1 is SQVTM and CDR2 is ANQGSEA. J lost 0 bases, V lost 2 bases, and 5 bases had no gene match. This CDR3 has 15 residues. The CDR3 DNA reads TGCAGCGTTGAAATGACAGGGGAGGCTAACTATGGCTACACCTTC. Translating it yields CSVEMTGEANYGYTF.

The rearrangement links TRBV6-5 to TRBJ2-5; D not certain. The CDR3 length is 15 residues. Looked up from germline, CDR1 is MNHEY and CDR2 is SVGAGI. V lost 3 bases to trimming and J lost 3 bases, with 14 bases between them. CDR3 protein: CASSYGGGWEETQYF. In DNA form, the CDR3 reads TGTGCCAGCAGTTATGGCGGCGGTTGGGAAGAGACCCAGTACTTC.

This chain joins TRBV7-3 and TRBJ2-1; 8 bases are a match to TRBD2. Per germline, CDR1 SGHTA and CDR2 FQGTGA. The length of the CDR3 is 16 residues. The V gene end was trimmed by 5 bases and the J gene end by 5 bases; junction bases not matched to a gene: 11. The CDR3, as DNA: TGTGCCAGCAGCCCTCCGGGTAGCGGGAAAAACAATGAGCAGTTCTTC. Amino acid sequence: CASSPPGSGKNNEQFF.

The V and J genes are TRBV6-1 and TRBJ2-1; possible D gene TRBD1, 6 bases. Germline CDR1 reads MNHNS; CDR2 reads SASEGT. CDR3 length equals 17 residues. V was shortened by 4 bases and J by 0 bases, with 16 bases between the two germline ends. The CDR3 DNA reads as TGTGCCAGCAGTGCCAGCAGACAGGTAATCTCCTACAATGAGCAGTTCTTC. Residues: CASSASRQVISYNEQFF.

The chain combines TRBV18 with TRBJ2-7; D gene unclear. Germline lookup yields CDR1 KGHSH and CDR2 LQKENI. The CDR3 runs to 16 residues. Trimming removed 2 bases from V and 0 bases from J, with 14 bases in between. The CDR3 DNA reads TGTGCCAGCTCACCAAGAATAACAGAGAGCTCCTACGAGCAGTACTTC. Translation gives CASSPRITESSYEQYF. The complete variable domain, with remaining parts taken from reference TRBV18 and TRBJ2-7, reads NAGVMQNPRHLVRRRGQEARLRCSPMKGHSHVYWYRQLPEEGLKFMVYLQKENIIDESGMPKERFSAEFPKEGPSILRIQQVVRGDSAAYFCASSPRITESSYEQYFGPGTRLTVT.

The chain combines TRBV13 with TRBJ2-7; TRBD2 matches 12 bases. V lost 4 bases to trimming and J lost 3 bases; unmatched junction nucleotides: 4. This CDR3 has 15 amino acids. Germline V gene lookup returns CDR1 PRHDT and CDR2 FYEKMQ (reference sequence). As DNA, the CDR3 is TGTGCCAGCAGCTCCCTAGCGGGAGGGGACTACGAGCAGTACTTC. It yields the protein CASSSLAGGDYEQYF.

The J gene is TRBJ2-1, the V gene TRBV29-1; a possible D gene is TRBD2 (6 bases). Germline values: CDR1 SQVTM, CDR2 ANQGSEA. Trimming stripped 0 bases from V and 7 bases from J, with 13 bases between. This CDR3 has 14 residues. The CDR3 DNA sequence: TGCAGCGTTGAAGAAGGGGCAGGGAGGAATGAGCAGTTCTTC. Translated: CSVEEGAGRNEQFF.

The chain uses TRBV6-6 and TRBJ2-3; no definite D call. Trimming removed 2 bases at V and 2 bases at J, with 5 bases between. Germline lookup yields CDR1 MNHNY and CDR2 SVGAGI (reference sequence). The CDR3 consists of 13 residues. The CDR3 coding sequence is TGTGCCAGCAGTTACCGGGTCACAGATACGCAGTATTTT. Protein sequence: CASSYRVTDTQYF.

The chain employs TRBV7-2 and TRBJ2-7, with 9 bases matching TRBD1. CDR3 length: 14 residues. Germline-derived CDR1 and CDR2 are SGHTA and FQGNSA. V lost 1 base, J lost 4 bases, and 2 bases stayed unmatched. For the CDR3, the DNA is TGTGCCAGCAGCTTAGGGACAGGGGTTTACGAGCAGTACTTC. As protein: CASSLGTGVYEQYF. Together with reference TRBV7-2 and TRBJ2-7, the CDR3 gives the full variable domain: GAGVSQSPSNKVTEKGKDVELRCDPISGHTALYWYRQSLGQGLEFLIYFQGNSAPDKSGLPSDRFSAERTGGSVSTLTIQRTQQEDSAVYLCASSLGTGVYEQYFGPGTRLTVT.

V and J are TRBV5-1 and TRBJ1-2, with D maybe TRBD1 (5 bases). The CDR3 is made up of 15 amino acids. V gave up 4 bases and J gave up 4 bases, with 17 bases separating them. Germline V gene data show CDR1 as SGHRS and CDR2 as YFSETQ. CDR3 region: CASSVTVDSPYGYTF. The CDR3 coding sequence is TGCGCCAGCAGCGTTACGGTAGACAGCCCCTATGGCTACACCTTC.

V usage is TRBV15 and J usage is TRBJ1-5; no definite D call. V lost 3 bases to trimming and J lost 6 bases, with 12 bases between them. Germline V gene lookup returns CDR1 LNHNV and CDR2 YYDKDF (reference sequence). This CDR3 comprises 14 residues. The CDR3 DNA reads TGTGCCACCAGCAGCCACCTGGAGGCTCAGCCCCAGCATTTT. Translated, it gives CATSSHLEAQPQHF.

The V call is TRBV7-3, the J call TRBJ2-1; 13 bases line up with TRBD2. Germline V gene lookup returns CDR1 SGHTA and CDR2 FQGTGA. The CDR3 totals 17 residues. The V segment lost 3 bases and the J segment 9 bases; nucleotides outside the gene matches: 11. The CDR3 loop reads CASSLGTSGERGGEQFF. The CDR3 DNA follows: TGTGCCAGCAGCTTGGGGACTAGCGGGGAGCGGGGCGGTGAGCAGTTCTTC.

V usage is TRBV19 and J usage is TRBJ2-1, with 10 bases identical to TRBD2. Germline V gives CDR1 LNHDA, CDR2 SQIVND (reference sequence). The CDR3 is 14 residues long. V shed 4 bases, J shed 6 bases, and the junction held 3 bases outside the gene matches. The CDR3 nucleotides are TGTGCCAGTAGTAACGAGCGGGGGGGCAATGAGCAGTTCTTC. Encoded protein: CASSNERGGNEQFF.

The chain combines TRBV7-9 with TRBJ2-7; D is unresolved. Trimming took 5 bases from V and 0 from J, leaving 20 bases between them. CDR1 and CDR2 (germline): SEHNR, FQNEAQ (reference sequence). The CDR3 length is 17 residues. CDR3 sequence: CASSPRNILGLSYEQYF. In nucleotides, the CDR3 is TGTGCCAGCAGCCCACGGAATATATTGGGCCTCTCCTACGAGCAGTACTTC.

This clone occurred a few times. J is TRBJ1-6 and V is TRBV21-1; the table's D gene call, TRBD1, was not cross checked with the DNA. TRBV21-1 is annotated as a pseudogene. The CDR3 runs to 18 residues. CDR3: CASSQKRQGGSYNSPLHF. The CDR3, as DNA: TGTGCCAGCAGCCAGAAAAGGCAGGGGGGCTCCTATAATTCACCCCTCCACTTT.

V and J are TRBV6-5 and TRBJ2-1; 8 nucleotides line up with TRBD2. Germline V lookup: CDR1 MNHEY, CDR2 SVGAGI. The length of the CDR3 is 14 residues. The V gene end was trimmed by 6 bases and the J gene end by 4 bases; junction bases not matched to a gene: 5. The CDR3 here is CASRVTSAYNEQFF. The CDR3 nucleotides are TGTGCCAGCAGAGTGACTAGCGCATACAATGAGCAGTTCTTC.

This chain connects TRBV2 to TRBJ1-1, with a possible D match to TRBD1 (6 bases). In germline, CDR1 is SNHLY, CDR2 FYNNEI. Between the trimmed V and J ends, which lost 7 bases and 4 bases, there was a span of 10 bases. CDR3 length: 12 amino acids. As DNA, the CDR3 is TGTGCCAGCACAGGGGACGGCACTGAAGCTTTCTTT. Translated: CASTGDGTEAFF. The whole variable domain, remainder taken from reference TRBV2 and TRBJ1-1, is EPEVTQTPSHQVTQMGQEVILRCVPISNHLYFYWYRQILGQKVEFLVSFYNNEISEKSEIFDDQFSVERPDGSNFTLKIRSTKLEDSAMYFCASTGDGTEAFFGQGTRLTVV.